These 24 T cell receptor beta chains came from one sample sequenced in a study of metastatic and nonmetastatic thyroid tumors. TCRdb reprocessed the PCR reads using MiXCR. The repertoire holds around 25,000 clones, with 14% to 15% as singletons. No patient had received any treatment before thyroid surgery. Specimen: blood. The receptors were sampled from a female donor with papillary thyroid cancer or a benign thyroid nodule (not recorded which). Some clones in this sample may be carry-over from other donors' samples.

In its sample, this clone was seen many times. CDR3 loop: CASHGPGQIMNTEAFF. The CDR3, as DNA: TGTGCCAGTCACGGACCGGGACAGATAATGAACACTGAAGCTTTCTTT. The chain combines TRBV6-1 with TRBJ1-1; 7 nucleotides line up with TRBD1. This CDR3 has 16 amino acids. The V gene end was trimmed by 9 bases and the J gene end by 0 bases; junction bases not matched to a gene: 13. The germline V gene encodes CDR1 MNHNS and CDR2 SASEGT.

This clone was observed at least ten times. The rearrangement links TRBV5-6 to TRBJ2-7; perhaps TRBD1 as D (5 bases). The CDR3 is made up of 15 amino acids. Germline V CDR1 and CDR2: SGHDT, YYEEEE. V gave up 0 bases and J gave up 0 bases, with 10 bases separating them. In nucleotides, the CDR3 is TGTGCCAGCAGCTTGGCAGGGCCGAGCTCCTACGAGCAGTACTTC. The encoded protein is CASSLAGPSSYEQYF.

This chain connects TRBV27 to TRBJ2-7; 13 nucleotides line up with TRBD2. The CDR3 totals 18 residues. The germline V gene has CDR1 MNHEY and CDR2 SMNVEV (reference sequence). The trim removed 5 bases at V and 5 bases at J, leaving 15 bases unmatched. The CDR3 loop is CASSPLPGGTSGMDEQYF. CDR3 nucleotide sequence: TGTGCCAGCAGTCCACTCCCCGGTGGGACTAGCGGGATGGACGAGCAGTACTTC.

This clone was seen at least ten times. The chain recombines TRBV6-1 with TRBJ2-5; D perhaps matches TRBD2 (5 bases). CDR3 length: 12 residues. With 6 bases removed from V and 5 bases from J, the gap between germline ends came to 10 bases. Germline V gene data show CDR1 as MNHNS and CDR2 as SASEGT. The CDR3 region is CASSAPGETQYF. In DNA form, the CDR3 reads TGTGCCAGCAGCGCCCCGGGGGAGACCCAGTACTTC.

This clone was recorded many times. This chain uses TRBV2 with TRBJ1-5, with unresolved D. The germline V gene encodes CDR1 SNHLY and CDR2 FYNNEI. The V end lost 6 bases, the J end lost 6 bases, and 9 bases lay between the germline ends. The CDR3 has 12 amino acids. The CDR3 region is CASRPGSQPQHF. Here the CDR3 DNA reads TGTGCCAGCAGGCCTGGAAGTCAGCCCCAGCATTTT.

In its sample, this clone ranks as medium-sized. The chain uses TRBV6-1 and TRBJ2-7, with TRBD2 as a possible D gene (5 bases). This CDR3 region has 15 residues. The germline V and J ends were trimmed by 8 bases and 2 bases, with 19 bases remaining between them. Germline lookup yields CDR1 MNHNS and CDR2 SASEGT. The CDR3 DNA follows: TGTGCCAGCTGGCCCGGAGGTGTCGGAACCTACGAGCAGTACTTC. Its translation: CASWPGGVGTYEQYF.

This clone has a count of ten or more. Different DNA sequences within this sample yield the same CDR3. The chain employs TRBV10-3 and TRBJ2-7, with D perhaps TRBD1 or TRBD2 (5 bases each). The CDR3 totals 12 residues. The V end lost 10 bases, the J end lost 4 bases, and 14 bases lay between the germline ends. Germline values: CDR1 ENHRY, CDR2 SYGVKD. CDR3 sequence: CATGDGAYEQYF. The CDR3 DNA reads TGTGCCACCGGGGACGGAGCATACGAGCAGTACTTC.

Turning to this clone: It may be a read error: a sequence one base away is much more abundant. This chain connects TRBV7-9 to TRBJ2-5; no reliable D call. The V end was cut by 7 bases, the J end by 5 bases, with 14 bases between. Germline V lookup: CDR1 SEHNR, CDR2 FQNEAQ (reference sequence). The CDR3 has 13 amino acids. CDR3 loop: CASIPLGPETQYF. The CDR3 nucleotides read TGTGCCAGCATCCCCTTGGGCCCTGAGACCCAGTACTTC.

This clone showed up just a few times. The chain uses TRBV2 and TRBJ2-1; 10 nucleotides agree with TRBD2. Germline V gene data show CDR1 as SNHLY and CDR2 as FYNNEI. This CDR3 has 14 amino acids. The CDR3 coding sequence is TGTGTCAACAGCCCGGGACTAGCGCTCCCTGAGCAGTTCTTC. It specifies CVNSPGLALPEQFF.

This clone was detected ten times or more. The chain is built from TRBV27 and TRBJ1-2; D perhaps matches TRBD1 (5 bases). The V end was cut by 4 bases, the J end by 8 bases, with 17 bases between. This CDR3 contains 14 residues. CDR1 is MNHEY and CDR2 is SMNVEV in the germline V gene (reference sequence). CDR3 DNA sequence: TGTGCCAGCAGTTCACCAACTCGGAGGGGAGGCTACACCTTC. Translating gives CASSSPTRRGGYTF.

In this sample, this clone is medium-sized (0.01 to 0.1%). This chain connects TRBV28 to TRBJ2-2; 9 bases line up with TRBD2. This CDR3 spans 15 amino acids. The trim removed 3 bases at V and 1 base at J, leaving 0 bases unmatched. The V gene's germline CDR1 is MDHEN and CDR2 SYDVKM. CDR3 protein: CASSFSGRNTGELFF. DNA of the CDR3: TGTGCCAGCAGTTTTAGCGGGAGGAACACCGGGGAGCTGTTTTTT.

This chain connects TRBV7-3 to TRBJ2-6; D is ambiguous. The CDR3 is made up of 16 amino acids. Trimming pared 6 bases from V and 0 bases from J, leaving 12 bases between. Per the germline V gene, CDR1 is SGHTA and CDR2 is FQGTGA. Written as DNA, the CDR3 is TGTGCCAGCAGTCCGTTGATTGCCTCTGGGGCCAACGTCCTGACTTTC. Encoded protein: CASSPLIASGANVLTF.

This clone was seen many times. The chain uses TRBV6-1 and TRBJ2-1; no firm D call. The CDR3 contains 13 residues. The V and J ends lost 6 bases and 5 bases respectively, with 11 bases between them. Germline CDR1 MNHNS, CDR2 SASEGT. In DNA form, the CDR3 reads TGTGCCAGCAGGGACCGGCCGAACAATGAGCAGTTCTTC. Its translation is CASRDRPNNEQFF.

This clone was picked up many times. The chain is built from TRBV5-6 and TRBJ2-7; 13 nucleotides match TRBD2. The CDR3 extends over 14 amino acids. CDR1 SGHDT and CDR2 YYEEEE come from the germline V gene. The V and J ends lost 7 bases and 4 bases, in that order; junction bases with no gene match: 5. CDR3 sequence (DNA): TGTGCCAGCTGGACTAGCGGGAGAGGGTACGAGCAGTACTTC. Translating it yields CASWTSGRGYEQYF.

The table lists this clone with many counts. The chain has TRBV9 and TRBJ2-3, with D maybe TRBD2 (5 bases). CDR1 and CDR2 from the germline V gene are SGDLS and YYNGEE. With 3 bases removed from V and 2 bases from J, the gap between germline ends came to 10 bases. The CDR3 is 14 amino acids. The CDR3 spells CASSDSDLTDTQYF. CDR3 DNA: TGTGCCAGCAGCGATAGCGATCTCACAGATACGCAGTATTTT.

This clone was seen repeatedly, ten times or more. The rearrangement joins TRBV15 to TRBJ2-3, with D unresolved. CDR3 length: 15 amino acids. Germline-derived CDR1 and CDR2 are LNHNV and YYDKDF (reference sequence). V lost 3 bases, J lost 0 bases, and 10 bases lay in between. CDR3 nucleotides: TGTGCCACCAGCAGGGCCCGGGCGAGCACAGATACGCAGTATTTT. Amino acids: CATSRARASTDTQYF.

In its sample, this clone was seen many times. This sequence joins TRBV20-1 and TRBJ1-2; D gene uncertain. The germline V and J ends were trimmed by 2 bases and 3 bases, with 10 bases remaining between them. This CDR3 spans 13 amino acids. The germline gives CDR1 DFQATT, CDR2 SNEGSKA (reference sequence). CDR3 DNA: TGCAGTGCTAGAAGTGGGTTGGACTATGGCTACACCTTC. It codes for CSARSGLDYGYTF.

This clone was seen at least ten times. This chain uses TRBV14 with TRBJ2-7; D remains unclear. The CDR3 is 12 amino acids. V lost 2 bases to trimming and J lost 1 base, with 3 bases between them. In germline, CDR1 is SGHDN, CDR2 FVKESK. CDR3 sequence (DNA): TGTGCCAGCAGCCAACAGTCCTACGAGCAGTACTTC. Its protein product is CASSQQSYEQYF.

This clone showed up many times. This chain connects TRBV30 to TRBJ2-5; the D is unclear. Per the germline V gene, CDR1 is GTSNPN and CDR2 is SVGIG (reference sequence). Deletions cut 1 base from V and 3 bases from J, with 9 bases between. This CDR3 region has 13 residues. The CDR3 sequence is CAWSESNKETQYF. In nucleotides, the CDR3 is TGTGCCTGGAGTGAATCTAACAAAGAGACCCAGTACTTC. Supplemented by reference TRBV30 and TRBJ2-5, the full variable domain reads SQTIHQWPATLVQPVGSPLSLECTVEGTSNPNLYWYRQAAGRGLQLLFYSVGIGQISSEVPQNLSASRPQDRQFILSSKKLLLSDSGFYLCAWSESNKETQYFGPGTRLLVL.

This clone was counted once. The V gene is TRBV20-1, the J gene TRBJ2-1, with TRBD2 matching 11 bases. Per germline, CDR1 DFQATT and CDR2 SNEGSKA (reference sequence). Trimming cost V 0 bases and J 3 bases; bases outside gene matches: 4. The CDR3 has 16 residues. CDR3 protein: CSARDRLAGLYNEQFF. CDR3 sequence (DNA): TGCAGTGCTAGAGACCGACTAGCGGGACTCTACAATGAGCAGTTCTTC.

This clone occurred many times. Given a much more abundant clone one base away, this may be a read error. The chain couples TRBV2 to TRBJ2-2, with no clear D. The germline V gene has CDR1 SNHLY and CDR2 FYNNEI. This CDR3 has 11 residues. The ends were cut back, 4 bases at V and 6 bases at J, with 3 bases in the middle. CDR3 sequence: CASSAAGELFF. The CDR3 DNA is TGTGCCAGCAGTGCGGCCGGGGAGCTGTTTTTT.

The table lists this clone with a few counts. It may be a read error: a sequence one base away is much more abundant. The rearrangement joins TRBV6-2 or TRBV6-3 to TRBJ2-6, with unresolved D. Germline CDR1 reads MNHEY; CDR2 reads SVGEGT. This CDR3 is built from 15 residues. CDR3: CGSIPLLGGANVLTF. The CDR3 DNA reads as TGTGGCAGCATTCCCTTGTTGGGGGGGGCCAACGTCCTGACTTTC.

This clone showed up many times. The CDR3 region has the DNA TGTGCCAGCAGTCCCGGGGTCAGGCCCCAGCATTTT. Its protein product is CASSPGVRPQHF. The chain employs TRBV6-2 or TRBV6-3 and TRBJ1-5; D not resolved. Trimming took 5 bases from V and 9 from J, leaving 11 bases between them. Per germline, CDR1 MNHEY and CDR2 SVGEGT. The CDR3 has 12 residues.

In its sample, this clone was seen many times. In nucleotides, the CDR3 is TGTGCCAGCAGCTTAGTGACTAGCGGGAGGGAAAGCACAGATACGCAGTATTTT. It codes for CASSLVTSGRESTDTQYF. This sequence joins TRBV7-8 and TRBJ2-3; 14 nucleotides line up with TRBD2. This CDR3 has 18 residues. The germline V gene has CDR1 SGHVS and CDR2 FQNEAQ. The V gene end was trimmed by 1 base and the J gene end by 0 bases; junction bases not matched to a gene: 3.